The clone carrying this T cell receptor (beta chain) was seen more than once but under ten times. Its antigen is still unknown. TCRdb independently ran MiXCR on the 5' RACE reads; one entry per CDR3 protein. The table lists about 410,000 distinct CDR3 sequences, more than 20% of them singletons. This entry belongs to a study of T-cell memory formation after mild COVID-19. Study details: TCR clustering was largely donor specific. Study conclusions and caveats: Chiefly within CM and EM were the contracting CD4+ clones; CD8+ ones were within EMRA. Unconfirmed was the SARS-CoV-2 specificity of second-wave clones that peaked on day 37. Clones that contracted from day 15 to 85 had balanced CD4/CD8; later expanders were CD4+ biased.

Sequencing used PBMCs or a T cell subset sorted from them (not recorded which). This sequence originates from an adult woman who had mild COVID-19 (a few samples of this study predate the infection). Cell type and time point are not known.

CDR3 DNA: TGTGCCAGCAGTAGACAGACACAAGAGACCCAGTACTTC. This sequence encodes CASSRQTQETQYF. The V and J genes are TRBV12-3 or TRBV12-4 and TRBJ2-5; tentatively, D is TRBD1 (5 bases). The CDR3 extends over 13 amino acids. Between the trimmed V and J ends, which lost 5 bases and 2 bases, there was a span of 9 bases.